One sample yielded the 32 T cell receptor beta chains listed below, sequenced in a study of T-cell memory formation after mild COVID-19. Each CDR3 protein is one row after TCRdb ran MiXCR on the 5' RACE reads. The table has nearly 250,000 distinct CDR3 sequences, 15% seen once; the top ten hold over 2%. The specimen sequenced was PBMCs or a T cell subset sorted from them (not recorded which). Receptors originate from an adult woman who had mild COVID-19 (a few samples of this study predate the infection). Cell type and time point are not known.

This chain uses TRBV5-1 with TRBJ2-3; TRBD1 might be the D (6 bases). Deletions cut 1 base from V and 5 bases from J, with 14 bases between. CDR1 SGHRS and CDR2 YFSETQ come from the germline V gene. The CDR3 loop spans 15 amino acids. CDR3 bases: TGCGCCAGCAGCTTGCTGACAGGATACGGAGATACGCAGTATTTT. Protein sequence: CASSLLTGYGDTQYF.

CDR3 sequence: CASSLAPGGVYNEQFF. The DNA of the CDR3 is TGTGCCAGCAGCTTAGCCCCGGGGGGCGTCTACAATGAGCAGTTCTTC. The rearrangement links TRBV7-9 to TRBJ2-1; tentatively, D is TRBD2 (7 bases). The CDR3 is 16 residues long. The V end lost 0 bases, the J end lost 3 bases, and 12 bases lay between the germline ends. Per the germline V gene, CDR1 is SEHNR and CDR2 is FQNEAQ (reference sequence). The entire variable domain, with the rest obtained from reference TRBV7-9 and TRBJ2-1, is as follows: DTGVSQNPRHKITKRGQNVTFRCDPISEHNRLYWYRQTLGQGPEFLTYFQNEAQLEKSRLLSDRFSAERPKGSFSTLEIQRTEQGDSAMYLCASSLAPGGVYNEQFFGPGTRLTVL.

This clonotype turned up a few times. This rearrangement joins TRBV7-2 to TRBJ1-1, with a possible D match to TRBD1 (6 bases). Per germline, CDR1 SGHTA and CDR2 FQGNSA. The CDR3 is made up of 16 amino acids. Trimming cost V 4 bases and J 6 bases, with 21 bases left between them. The CDR3 nucleotides read TGTGCCAGCAGCTCAACAACAGTTACAGGGAATCCTGAAGCTTTCTTT. Translation gives CASSSTTVTGNPEAFF.

This clonotype came up many times. V gene TRBV14 combines with J gene TRBJ2-1, with 8 bases identical to TRBD2. Germline V lookup: CDR1 SGHDN, CDR2 FVKESK. V shed 4 bases, J shed 8 bases, and the junction held 13 bases outside the gene matches. The CDR3 contains 16 residues. As DNA, the CDR3 is TGTGCCAGCAGCCTTGCCGGGACTAGAGGGATCGATGAGCAGTTCTTC. It translates to CASSLAGTRGIDEQFF.

This rearrangement joins TRBV12-3 or TRBV12-4 to TRBJ1-5; D possibly corresponds to TRBD1 (6 bases). Between the trimmed V and J ends, which lost 4 bases and 1 base, there was a span of 11 bases. This CDR3 has 15 residues. CDR3 nucleotide sequence: TGTGCCAGCAGTTCGCAGGGGATAAGCAATCAGCCCCAGCATTTT. This encodes CASSSQGISNQPQHF.

This clonotype was seen a handful of times. The V gene is TRBV5-1, the J gene TRBJ2-5; D perhaps matches TRBD2 (6 bases). Trimming cost V 0 bases and J 0 bases, with 21 bases left between them. Germline V CDR1 and CDR2: SGHRS, YFSETQ. This CDR3 has 19 amino acids. The CDR3 here is CASSLAVLREGGYQETQYF. In nucleotides, the CDR3 is TGCGCCAGCAGCTTGGCTGTGCTGAGAGAGGGAGGTTACCAAGAGACCCAGTACTTC.

For the CDR3, the DNA is TGTGCCTGGAGTGTACAGGGGTACGAGCAGTACTTC. Translating gives CAWSVQGYEQYF. The chain couples TRBV30 to TRBJ2-7; TRBD1 matches at 7 bases. CDR1 is GTSNPN and CDR2 is SVGIG in the germline V gene (reference sequence). This CDR3 region has 12 residues. V lost 0 bases, J lost 4 bases, and 0 bases stayed unmatched.

The chain has TRBV12-3 or TRBV12-4 and TRBJ2-7, with 8 bases that match TRBD2. CDR3 length: 13 amino acids. The J segment lost 2 bases and the V segment lost 6 bases, leaving 3 bases of the junction unmatched. Written as DNA, the CDR3 is TGTGCCAGCAGGCTAGCGGGCACCTACGAGCAGTACTTC. Translation gives CASRLAGTYEQYF.

This clonotype was observed a few times. The chain uses TRBV5-1 and TRBJ2-1; D possibly corresponds to TRBD1 (6 bases). The CDR3 runs 14 residues. Germline V CDR1 and CDR2: SGHRS, YFSETQ. Trimming cost V 3 bases and J 7 bases, with 14 bases left between them. CDR3 DNA sequence: TGCGCCAGCAGCTCTCGTTCAGGGGAGAATGAGCAGTTCTTC. Translating it yields CASSSRSGENEQFF. Full variable domain (remainder filled in from reference TRBV5-1 and TRBJ2-1): KAGVTQTPRYLIKTRGQQVTLSCSPISGHRSVSWYQQTPGQGLQFLFEYFSETQRNKGNFPGRFSGRQFSNSRSEMNVSTLELGDSALYLCASSSRSGENEQFFGPGTRLTVL.

The chain couples TRBV30 to TRBJ1-1; possibly TRBD1 for D (6 bases). CDR3 length equals 13 residues. Trimming stripped 4 bases from V and 4 bases from J, with 13 bases between. Germline CDR1 reads GTSNPN; CDR2 reads SVGIG (reference sequence). CDR3 sequence: CAWTWGASTEAFF. The DNA for the CDR3 is TGTGCCTGGACCTGGGGGGCGAGCACTGAAGCTTTCTTT.

The genes are TRBV7-8 and TRBJ1-2; TRBD1 matches 7 bases. V was pared by 0 bases and J by 4 bases, with 8 bases of the junction left unmatched. CDR3 size: 16 residues. Germline CDR1 reads SGHVS; CDR2 reads FQNEAQ. Written as DNA, the CDR3 is TGTGCCAGCAGCTTAGCGACAGGGCGGCTCGGCTATGGCTACACCTTC. The encoded protein is CASSLATGRLGYGYTF.

This clonotype was seen a few times. The CDR3: CASAPVTGDNYGYTF. The CDR3 nucleotides are TGTGCCAGCGCCCCCGTGACAGGCGATAACTATGGCTACACCTTC. The rearrangement uses TRBV6-1 and TRBJ1-2; D perhaps matches TRBD1 (6 bases). CDR3 length equals 15 residues. Trimming removed 8 bases at V and 1 base at J, with 17 bases between. In germline, CDR1 is MNHNS, CDR2 SASEGT.

V and J are TRBV12-3 or TRBV12-4 and TRBJ1-4, with TRBD1 identical over 8 bases. The CDR3 is 16 amino acids. V shed 5 bases, J shed 8 bases, and the junction held 13 bases outside the gene matches. The CDR3 protein is CASSPSFGDRSEKLFF. The CDR3 DNA reads TGTGCCAGCAGTCCCTCCTTCGGGGACAGGAGCGAAAAACTGTTTTTT.

This clonotype has just a few counts. The CDR3 here is CASSHGRTAGNTIYF. The CDR3 region has the DNA TGCGCCAGCAGCCACGGAAGGACAGCTGGAAACACCATATATTTT. The rearrangement uses TRBV4-1 and TRBJ1-3; tentatively, D is TRBD1 (6 bases). In germline, CDR1 is MGHRA, CDR2 YSYEKL. The CDR3 length is 15 residues. Trimming removed 3 bases at V and 2 bases at J, with 11 bases between.

The chain carries TRBV7-2 and TRBJ2-1, with 13 bases identical to TRBD2. This CDR3 is 17 amino acids long. Germline CDR1 SGHTA, CDR2 FQGNSA. The V gene end was trimmed by 5 bases and the J gene end by 3 bases; junction bases not matched to a gene: 7. Here the CDR3 reads CASSTPRLAGGYNEQFF. As DNA, the CDR3 is TGTGCCAGCAGCACCCCGAGACTAGCGGGAGGCTACAATGAGCAGTTCTTC.

This clonotype was detected only a few times. J is TRBJ2-7 and V is TRBV25-1; the D gene could be TRBD1 or TRBD2 (5 bases each). V shed 4 bases and J shed 10 bases, with 17 bases lying between them. Germline assignment: CDR1 MGHDK and CDR2 SYGVNS. CDR3 length equals 13 residues. CDR3 protein: CASSALREGQQYF. The DNA of the CDR3 is TGTGCCAGCAGTGCTCTCCGTGAGGGGCAACAGTACTTC.

The chain carries TRBV20-1 and TRBJ1-1; D is ambiguous. Per germline, CDR1 DFQATT and CDR2 SNEGSKA (reference sequence). This CDR3 has 11 amino acids. The CDR3 loop reads CRARLNTEAFF. The CDR3 coding sequence is TGCAGGGCTCGTCTGAACACTGAAGCTTTCTTT.

This clonotype turned up a few times. The chain couples TRBV5-1 to TRBJ1-1; D is ambiguous. Trimming removed 4 bases at V and 1 base at J, with 14 bases between. The germline CDR1 and CDR2 sequences are SGHRS and YFSETQ. This CDR3 is built from 15 residues. The CDR3 nucleotides read TGCGCCAGCAGCCACCAGGTTCCGCAGAACACTGAAGCTTTCTTT. Translated, it gives CASSHQVPQNTEAFF.

The rearrangement links TRBV7-8 to TRBJ2-7, with D perhaps TRBD2 (6 bases). Germline CDR1 reads SGHVS; CDR2 reads FQNEAQ. Trimming took 5 bases from V and 2 from J, leaving 16 bases between them. The CDR3 has 15 amino acids. This CDR3 is CASSQPGTGAYEQYF. In nucleotides, the CDR3 is TGTGCCAGCAGCCAACCCGGGACGGGGGCCTACGAGCAGTACTTC.

This clonotype turned up a few times. The rearrangement uses TRBV20-1 and TRBJ2-1; 7 nucleotides line up with TRBD1. This CDR3 has 13 amino acids. Germline V CDR1 and CDR2: DFQATT, SNEGSKA (reference sequence). The junction had 4 bases not matched to a gene; V was cut back by 6 bases and J by 2 bases. This CDR3 reads CSARTGPYNEQFF. CDR3 nucleotide sequence: TGCAGTGCGCGGACAGGCCCCTACAATGAGCAGTTCTTC.

This clonotype was seen more than once but under ten times. V and J are TRBV4-1 and TRBJ2-3, with D perhaps TRBD1 (5 bases). The CDR3 consists of 11 residues. Germline CDR1 is MGHRA and CDR2 is YSYEKL. Trimming left V 7 bases short and J 5 bases short, with 7 bases between. The CDR3 region has the DNA TGCGCCAGCATAGGGGTAGATACGCAGTATTTT. Amino acid sequence: CASIGVDTQYF.

The V and J genes are TRBV24-1 and TRBJ2-5, with D perhaps TRBD2 (7 bases). The V and J ends lost 7 bases and 2 bases respectively, with 13 bases between them. The V gene's germline CDR1 is KGHDR and CDR2 SFDVKD. This CDR3 comprises 14 residues. In DNA, the CDR3 is TGTGCCACCAGCGGGGGAGGGGGGCAAGAGACCCAGTACTTC. This sequence encodes CATSGGGGQETQYF.

This clonotype occurred a few times. The CDR3 sequence is CASSQVIGLSEAFF. In DNA, the CDR3 is TGCGCCAGCAGCCAAGTTATCGGACTTTCTGAAGCTTTCTTT. The V call is TRBV4-1, the J call TRBJ1-1; no definite D call. This CDR3 is built from 14 residues. V lost 1 base and J lost 6, with 12 bases in between. CDR1 is MGHRA, CDR2 YSYEKL, per germline.

This clonotype was seen a few times. The genes are TRBV27 and TRBJ1-5; D is perhaps TRBD1 (5 bases). V was clipped by 0 bases and J by 9 bases, with 15 bases between them. The CDR3 sequence is 15 residues long. The germline V gene has CDR1 MNHEY and CDR2 SMNVEV (reference sequence). CDR3 nucleotides: TGTGCCAGCAGTTTATCACAGGCCACCCTAGGGCCCCAGCATTTT. Protein sequence: CASSLSQATLGPQHF.

The table lists this clonotype with a count of one. The V and J genes are TRBV11-3 and TRBJ2-1; 7 bases align to TRBD2. CDR3 length: 15 amino acids. With 7 bases clipped from V and 3 bases from J, the junction kept 9 bases outside the gene matches. CDR1 is SGHNT, CDR2 YENEEA, per germline. In nucleotides, the CDR3 is TGTGCCAGCACCCTGGGGAGCGGGAACTACAATGAGCAGTTCTTC. Encoded protein: CASTLGSGNYNEQFF.

The rearrangement joins TRBV5-1 to TRBJ2-7; TRBD2 matches 7 bases. The CDR3 is 15 residues long. V lost 0 bases, J lost 5 bases, and 8 bases stayed unmatched. Germline CDR1 SGHRS, CDR2 YFSETQ. The CDR3 coding sequence is TGCGCCAGCAGCTTGGCAGCGGGACTATCGGACGAGCAGTACTTC. Its protein product is CASSLAAGLSDEQYF.

In this sample, this clonotype turned up many times. The V gene is TRBV7-9, the J gene TRBJ2-3, with a tentative D call TRBD2 (5 bases). This CDR3 spans 14 amino acids. Germline CDR1 and CDR2: SEHNR and FQNEAQ (reference sequence). V gave up 3 bases and J gave up 4 bases, with 11 bases separating them. CDR3 amino acids: CASSFSPRADTQYF. Written as DNA, the CDR3 is TGTGCCAGCAGCTTCTCCCCGAGGGCAGATACGCAGTATTTT.

V and J are TRBV5-1 and TRBJ1-1, with D perhaps TRBD1 (6 bases). This CDR3 contains 16 residues. Trimming shortened V by 0 bases and J by 1 base, and 13 bases separated the two germline ends. CDR1 SGHRS and CDR2 YFSETQ come from the germline V gene. CDR3 protein: CASSLGRQGRNTEAFF. The CDR3 nucleotides are TGCGCCAGCAGCTTGGGGCGGCAGGGGCGGAACACTGAAGCTTTCTTT.

The V call is TRBV5-1, the J call TRBJ2-3, with 8 positions matching TRBD2. Trimming cost V 1 base and J 1 base; bases outside gene matches: 5. The CDR3 is made up of 16 amino acids. Germline CDR1 reads SGHRS; CDR2 reads YFSETQ. The CDR3 spells CASSLFGAGGTDTQYF. The CDR3 coding sequence is TGCGCCAGCAGCTTGTTTGGAGCGGGGGGCACAGATACGCAGTATTTT.

CDR3 DNA sequence: TGCAGTCCCGGACAGGGCTCCTACGAGCAGTACTTC. This translates into CSPGQGSYEQYF. This chain joins TRBV20-1 and TRBJ2-7; 8 nucleotides align to TRBD1. The CDR3 runs 12 residues. Germline-derived CDR1 and CDR2 are DFQATT and SNEGSKA (reference sequence). V was clipped by 8 bases and J by 0 bases; unmatched bases: 3.

This chain joins TRBV20-1 and TRBJ2-7, with 14 bases fitting TRBD2. Per germline, CDR1 DFQATT and CDR2 SNEGSKA (reference sequence). The CDR3 covers 15 residues. The ends lost 6 bases at V and 5 bases at J; junction bases unmatched: 9. CDR3 sequence: CSALPGTSGSHEQYF. The CDR3 DNA sequence: TGCAGTGCCCTTCCCGGGACTAGCGGGAGCCACGAGCAGTACTTC.

The chain couples TRBV2 to TRBJ2-5; TRBD2 matches 8 bases. CDR3 length equals 16 residues. V lost 0 bases and J lost 4; bases outside the gene matches: 7. The germline gives CDR1 SNHLY, CDR2 FYNNEI. CDR3 loop: CASSEAYGGGPETQYF. The CDR3 coding sequence is TGTGCCAGCAGTGAAGCGTATGGCGGGGGGCCAGAGACCCAGTACTTC.